This TCR beta chain is from a study of blood T cell repertoires in COVID-19. Across the study: T cells, B-cell-depleted T cells, or PBMCs provided the cDNA or gDNA that served as material.

Authors' data handling: Using reference gene primer amplification, nucleated cell counts were estimated. Here immunoSEQ multiplex PCR was the method, and the copy in TCRdb shows in-frame clones only, minus some. From that table come the V and J calls and clone size; the DNA was used to work out D and trimming. Of 200,000 to 250,000 clones listed, approximately 86% were seen once; the top ten hold approximately 2.9%. The ends were cut back, 3 bases at V and 5 bases at J, with 7 bases in the middle. This CDR3 region has 12 residues. Germline-derived CDR1 and CDR2 are ENHRY and SYGVKD. The chain couples TRBV10-3 to TRBJ2-5; possible D gene TRBD2, 5 bases. Input material: peripheral blood. This receptor was identified in a man aged 60 to 75 with acute or convalescent COVID-19. The CDR3 DNA is TGTGCCATCAGTGACGGCGGGGAGACCCAGTACTTC. Translated, it gives CAISDGGETQYF.